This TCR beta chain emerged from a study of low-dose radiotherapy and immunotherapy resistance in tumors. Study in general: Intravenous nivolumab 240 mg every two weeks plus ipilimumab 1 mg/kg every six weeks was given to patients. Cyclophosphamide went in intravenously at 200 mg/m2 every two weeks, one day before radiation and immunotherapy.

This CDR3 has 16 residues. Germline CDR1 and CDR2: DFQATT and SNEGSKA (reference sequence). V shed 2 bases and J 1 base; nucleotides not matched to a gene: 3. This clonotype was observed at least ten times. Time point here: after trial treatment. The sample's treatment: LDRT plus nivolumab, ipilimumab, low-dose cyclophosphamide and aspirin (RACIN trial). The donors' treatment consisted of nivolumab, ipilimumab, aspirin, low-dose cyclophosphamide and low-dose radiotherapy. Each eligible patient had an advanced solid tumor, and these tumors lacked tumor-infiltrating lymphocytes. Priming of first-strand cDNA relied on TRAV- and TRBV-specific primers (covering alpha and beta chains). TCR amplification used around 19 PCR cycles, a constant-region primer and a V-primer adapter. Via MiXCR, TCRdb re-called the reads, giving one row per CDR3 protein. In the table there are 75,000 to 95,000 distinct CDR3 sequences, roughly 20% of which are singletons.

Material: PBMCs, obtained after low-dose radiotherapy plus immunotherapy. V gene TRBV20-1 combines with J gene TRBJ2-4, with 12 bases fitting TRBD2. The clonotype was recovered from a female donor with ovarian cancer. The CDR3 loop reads CSARQTSGGAKNIQYF. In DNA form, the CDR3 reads TGCAGTGCTAGACAAACTAGCGGGGGGGCCAAAAACATTCAGTACTTC.